Included here is one T cell receptor (beta chain) sequence, with context. This clonotype appeared once. What antigen it recognizes has not been identified. Base-call qualities are not available, and no considerably larger clone is one nucleotide away. A lone read offers only weak evidence. The data originate from a study of T cells in Graves' hyperthyroidism and ophthalmopathy (dated by TCRdb to the late 2010s). With regard to the full study: Peripheral blood samples were taken at the time of initial diagnosis, prior to any treatment. In six Graves' hyperthyroidism patients, the study also compared T-cell repertoires from thyroid tissue with T-cell repertoires from blood. Prospective prediction of ophthalmopathy was tested in an independent validation cohort of approximately 19 hyperthyroidism patients and 17 patients who later progressed to ophthalmopathy. To identify distinguishing TCR V-J signatures, a discovery cohort of about a hundred patients was used, comprising under 45 with Graves' ophthalmopathy and around 57 with stable Graves' hyperthyroidism. The paper reports TCR Vbeta CDR3 sequencing of approximately 130 peripheral blood samples: under 45 ophthalmopathy, fewer than 80 hyperthyroidism and about 17 progressor patients. For training and testing, the approximately 92 patients in the discovery cohort were randomly divided in a 7:3 ratio. After sampling, hyperthyroidism patients received methimazole starting at 30 mg daily, and ophthalmopathy patients received high-dose intravenous methylprednisolone. The investigation overall reported the following: During validation, the model predicted progression to ophthalmopathy a median of about 6.5 months ahead of onset, with just under 71% sensitivity and about 75% specificity. A 13 V-J signature model separated ophthalmopathy from stable hyperthyroidism, with around 91% sensitivity and around 84% specificity in cross-validation and 80%/75% in testing. Blood samples also contained most of the expanded thyroid clonotypes (frequency above 0.001), which suggests that blood repertoires may reflect thyroid immune responses. No statistical method was used to set the sample size in advance, and investigators knew the group allocation.

The CDR3 runs 13 residues from the cysteine to the phenylalanine. Solely the CDR3 DNA is kept, with 39 bases framed from the first base. CDR1 and CDR2 were assigned from the germline V gene as SGHTA and FQGNSA. V loses 1 base, J loses 8 bases, and the germline ends lie 12 bases apart. Stable Graves' hyperthyroidism was defined as no progression to ophthalmopathy during 18 months of follow-up. Hyperthyroidism patients were aged 18 to 65 years and newly diagnosed, with disease duration of less than 2 months. Any patient with an uncontrolled infection, another autoimmune disease, pregnancy or lactation was excluded. Clinical symptoms, serum thyroxine and TRAb, thyroid ultrasound, and orbital computed tomography formed the basis for the diagnoses. PBMCs were isolated from 8 to 10 ml of fresh peripheral blood by Ficoll-Paque density gradient centrifugation. Total RNA was extracted with Trizol reagent, and quality was checked on an Agilent 2100 Bioanalyzer.

Amplification of TCR beta CDR3 regions was carried out from RNA transcripts. The first round of RT-PCR for the TCR CDR3 was performed with the HTBI primer set and the Qiagen OneStep RT-PCR kit. Libraries were constructed in a second round of multiplex PCR, after which size selection and purification were performed. The libraries were sequenced on an Illumina HiSeq2000 using paired-end 100 bp reads. The source study handled its data this way. SOAPnuke was used to process the raw data, with reads discarded if the reads contained adapters or uncalled bases, had a mean Phred below 15, or lacked an exact constant-primer or identifier match. COPE v1.2.5 was used to merge the high-quality paired reads, and each unique nucleotide sequence was defined as a clonotype. Clonotypes were aligned to IMGT TRBV, TRBD and TRBJ reference segments using MiTCR v1.1. The analysis included only V-J combinations with a frequency above 0.0001, which together covered more than 99% of the repertoires. A TCS score was defined as the ratio of F50 (clonal expansion) to E x V (chaos), with BLOSUM62-based TCRdist applied between CDR3 peptides within each V-J. Welch's t-statistics and random forest reduced fewer than 600 V-J features to 13, which were used in a naive Bayes classifier (R e1071). TCRdb reprocessed the public reads (quality trimming at Q25 with fastp, clone calling with MiXCR) and kept in-frame beta chains. Every entry covers one CDR3 protein and lists the most common genes and DNA from its rows. These V and J calls derive from TCRdb rather than the authors' analysis. The table for this sample lists roughly 700,000 distinct CDR3 sequences; 12% to 15% of them were counted only once. In total, the top ten clones hold about 9.4% of the sample.

The TCR comes from a woman in her late teens or twenties with Graves' hyperthyroidism. The sequence joins TRBV7-2 to TRBJ2-7, with TRBD2 perhaps the D gene, on 6 matching bases. The specimen was blood. At the DNA level, the sequence is TGTGCCAGCAGCTTAGTCGGAGGGGAAAAGCAGTACTTC. It translates as CASSLVGGEKQYF.